The 6 T cell receptor beta chains below come from one sample, sequenced in a study of blood T cell repertoires in COVID-19. Some clones are missing from TCRdb's copy, which holds only in-frame ones; the method was immunoSEQ multiplex PCR. This sample has 180,000 or so clones, with roughly 82% found just once. Source material: PBMCs or T cells enriched from blood (not recorded which). Receptors were obtained from a man between 45 and 60 years old who had recovered from COVID-19.

This clone was detected a few times. V gene TRBV15 combines with J gene TRBJ2-1; no reliable D call. Germline-derived CDR1 and CDR2 are LNHNV and YYDKDF (reference sequence). The V end was cut by 6 bases, the J end by 1 base, with 10 bases between. The CDR3 length is 14 residues. CDR3 loop: CATRPTNSYNEQFF. The CDR3 DNA reads as TGTGCCACCAGACCGACAAATTCCTACAATGAGCAGTTCTTC. The variable domain in full, completed from reference TRBV15 and TRBJ2-1, reads DAMVIQNPRYQVTQFGKPVTLSCSQTLNHNVMYWYQQKSSQAPKLLFHYYDKDFNNEADTPDNFQSRRPNTSFCFLDIRSPGLGDTAMYLCATRPTNSYNEQFFGPGTRLTVL.

This clone appeared a few times. V gene TRBV21-1 combines with J gene TRBJ1-2; TRBD1 is taken as the D call from the table, unchecked against the DNA. TRBV21-1 is assigned pseudogene status. This CDR3 has 16 amino acids. The CDR3 is CASSKEGGTGAAGYTF. CDR3 bases: TGTGCCAGCAGCAAGGAAGGGGGGACAGGGGCAGCTGGCTACACCTTC.

The rearrangement uses TRBV29-1 and TRBJ2-7; TRBD2 matches at 8 bases. V dropped 3 bases and J dropped 6; count of bases not matched to a gene: 10. The length of the CDR3 is 14 residues. CDR1 SQVTM and CDR2 ANQGSEA come from the germline V gene. The CDR3 nucleotides read TGCAGCGTTGAGACCGGGACTAGAAATGTCGAGCAGTACTTC. Translated, it gives CSVETGTRNVEQYF.

Only one count was recorded for this clone. The chain links TRBV14 to TRBJ2-7; D not certain. The germline V and J ends were trimmed by 4 bases and 1 base, with 8 bases remaining between them. The length of the CDR3 is 13 residues. Germline V gene lookup returns CDR1 SGHDN and CDR2 FVKESK. CDR3 sequence (DNA): TGTGCCAGCAGCCTTCCAGGATCCTACGAGCAGTACTTC. Protein product: CASSLPGSYEQYF.

Written as DNA, the CDR3 is TGTGCCAGCAGTGCTATGGGGGGGTTGAGCAATCAGCCCCAGCATTTT. Amino acids: CASSAMGGLSNQPQHF. This chain joins TRBV27 and TRBJ1-5; a weak D match, TRBD1 (5 bases). There are 16 residues in the CDR3. With 5 bases removed from V and 1 base from J, the gap between germline ends came to 15 bases. Germline CDR1 MNHEY, CDR2 SMNVEV (reference sequence).

The sample holds a few counts of this clone. The chain carries TRBV11-2 and TRBJ1-1; 7 bases are a match to TRBD1. With V trimmed by 2 bases and J by 3 bases, 9 bases remained unmatched. The CDR3 spans 16 residues. CDR1 and CDR2 (germline): SGHAT, FQNNGV. The CDR3 is CASSLYSGGTDTEAFF. The CDR3 nucleotides are TGTGCCAGCAGCTTATACTCAGGGGGAACCGACACTGAAGCTTTCTTT.